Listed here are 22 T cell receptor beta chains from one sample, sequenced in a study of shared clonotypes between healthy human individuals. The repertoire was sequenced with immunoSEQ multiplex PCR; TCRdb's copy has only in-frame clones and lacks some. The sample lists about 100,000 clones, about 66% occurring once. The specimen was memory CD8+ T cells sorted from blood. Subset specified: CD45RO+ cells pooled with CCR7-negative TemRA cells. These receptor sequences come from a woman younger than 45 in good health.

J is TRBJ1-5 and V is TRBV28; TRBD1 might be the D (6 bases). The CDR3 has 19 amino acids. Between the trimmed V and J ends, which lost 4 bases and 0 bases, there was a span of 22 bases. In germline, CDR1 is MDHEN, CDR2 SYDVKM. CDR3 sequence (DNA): TGTGCCAGCAGTTCCTGGGAAGGGGGACCGATCTATAGCAATCAGCCCCAGCATTTT. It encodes CASSSWEGGPIYSNQPQHF.

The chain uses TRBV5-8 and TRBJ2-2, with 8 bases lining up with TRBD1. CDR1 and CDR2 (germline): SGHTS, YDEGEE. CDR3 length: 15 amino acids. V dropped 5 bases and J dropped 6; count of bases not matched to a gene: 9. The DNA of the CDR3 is TGTGCCAGCAGTCTGCAGGGGGCGGCCGCCGGGGAGCTGTTTTTT. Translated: CASSLQGAAAGELFF.

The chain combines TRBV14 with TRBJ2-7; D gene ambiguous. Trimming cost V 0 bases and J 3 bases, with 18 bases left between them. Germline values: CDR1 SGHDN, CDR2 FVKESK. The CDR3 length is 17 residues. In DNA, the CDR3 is TGTGCCAGCAGCCAAGAGGGATACGGATTCCCTCTCTACGAGCAGTACTTC. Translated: CASSQEGYGFPLYEQYF.

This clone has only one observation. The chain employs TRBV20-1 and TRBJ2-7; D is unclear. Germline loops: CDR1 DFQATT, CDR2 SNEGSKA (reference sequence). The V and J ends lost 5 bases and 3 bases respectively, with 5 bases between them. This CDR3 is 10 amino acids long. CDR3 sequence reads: CSALDYEQYF. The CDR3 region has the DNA TGCAGTGCTTTGGACTACGAGCAGTACTTC.

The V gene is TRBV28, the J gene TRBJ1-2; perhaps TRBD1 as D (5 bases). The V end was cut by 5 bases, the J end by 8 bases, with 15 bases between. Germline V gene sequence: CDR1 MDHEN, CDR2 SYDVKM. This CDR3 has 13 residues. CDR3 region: CASSPSGLGGYTF. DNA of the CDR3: TGTGCCAGCAGTCCATCAGGGCTGGGCGGCTACACCTTC.

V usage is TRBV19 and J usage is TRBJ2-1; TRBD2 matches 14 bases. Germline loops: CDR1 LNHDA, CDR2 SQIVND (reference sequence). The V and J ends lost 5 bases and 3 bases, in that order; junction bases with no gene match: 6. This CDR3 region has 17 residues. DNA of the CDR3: TGTGCCAGTAGTGTAGGACTAGCGGGAGGTATCTACAATGAGCAGTTCTTC. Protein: CASSVGLAGGIYNEQFF.

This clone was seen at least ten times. The CDR3 DNA follows: TGTGCCAGCAGCCAAGGGGAGGGCAGCTCCTACGAGCAGTACTTC. This sequence encodes CASSQGEGSSYEQYF. The chain combines TRBV4-2 with TRBJ2-7; 7 bases agree with TRBD2. J gave up 0 bases and V 1 base, and 3 bases lay outside the gene matches. This CDR3 has 15 amino acids. In germline, CDR1 is LGHNA, CDR2 YNFKEQ.

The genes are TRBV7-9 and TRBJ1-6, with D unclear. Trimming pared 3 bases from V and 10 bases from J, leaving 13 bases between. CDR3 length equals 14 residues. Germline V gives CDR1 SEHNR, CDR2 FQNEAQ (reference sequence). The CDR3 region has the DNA TGTGCCAGCAGCTTGGGCCCCCGCAGGTCACCCCTCCACTTT. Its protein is CASSLGPRRSPLHF.

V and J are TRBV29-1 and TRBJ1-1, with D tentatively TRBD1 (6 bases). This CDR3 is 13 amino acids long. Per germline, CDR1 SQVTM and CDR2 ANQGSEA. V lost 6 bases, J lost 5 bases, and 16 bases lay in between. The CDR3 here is CSVSQGEGTEAFF. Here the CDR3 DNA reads TGCAGCGTCTCACAGGGCGAGGGGACTGAAGCTTTCTTT. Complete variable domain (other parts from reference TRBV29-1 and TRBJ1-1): SAVISQKPSRDICQRGTSLTIQCQVDSQVTMMFWYRQQPGQSLTLIATANQGSEATYESGFVIDKFPISRPNLTFSTLTVSNMSPEDSSIYLCSVSQGEGTEAFFGQGTRLTVV.

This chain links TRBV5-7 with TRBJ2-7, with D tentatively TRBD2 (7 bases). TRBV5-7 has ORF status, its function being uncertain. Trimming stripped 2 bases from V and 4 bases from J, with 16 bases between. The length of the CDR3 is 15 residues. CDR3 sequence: CASSFFGGLGYEQYF. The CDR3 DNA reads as TGTGCCAGCAGCTTTTTCGGGGGGCTGGGATACGAGCAGTACTTC.

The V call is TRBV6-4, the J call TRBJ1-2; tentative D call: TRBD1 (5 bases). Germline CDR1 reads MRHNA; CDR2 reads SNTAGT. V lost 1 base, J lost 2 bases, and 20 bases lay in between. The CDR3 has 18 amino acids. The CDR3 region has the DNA TGTGCCAGCAGTGACTTTTATCCCCCGGGACTCCCCAACTATGGCTACACCTTC. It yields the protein CASSDFYPPGLPNYGYTF.

CDR3 DNA: TGTGCCGGGTTACCGCGAAACGGATTCGGAGAGACCCAGTACTTC. Its protein is CAGLPRNGFGETQYF. The V and J genes are TRBV28 and TRBJ2-5; D is unresolved. The V end was cut by 11 bases, the J end by 4 bases, with 23 bases between. This CDR3 has 15 residues. CDR1 is MDHEN and CDR2 is SYDVKM in the germline V gene.

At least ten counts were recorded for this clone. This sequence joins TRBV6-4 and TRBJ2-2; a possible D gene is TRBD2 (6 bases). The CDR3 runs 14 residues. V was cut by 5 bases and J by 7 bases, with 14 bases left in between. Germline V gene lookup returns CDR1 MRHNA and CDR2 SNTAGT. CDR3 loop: CASSRASENGELFF. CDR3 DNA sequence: TGTGCCAGCAGTCGGGCTAGCGAAAACGGGGAGCTGTTTTTT.

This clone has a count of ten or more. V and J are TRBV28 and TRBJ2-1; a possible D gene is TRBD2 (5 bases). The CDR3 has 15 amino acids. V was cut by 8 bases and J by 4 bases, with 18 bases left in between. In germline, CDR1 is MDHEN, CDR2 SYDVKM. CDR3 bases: TGTGCCAGCGTACCTAAGGCTAGCCCTTACAATGAGCAGTTCTTC. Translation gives CASVPKASPYNEQFF.

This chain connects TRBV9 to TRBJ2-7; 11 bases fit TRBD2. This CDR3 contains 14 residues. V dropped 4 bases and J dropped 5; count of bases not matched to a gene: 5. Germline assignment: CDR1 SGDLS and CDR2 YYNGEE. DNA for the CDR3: TGTGCCAGCAGCTTAGCGGGAGGGACGGACGAGCAGTACTTC. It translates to CASSLAGGTDEQYF. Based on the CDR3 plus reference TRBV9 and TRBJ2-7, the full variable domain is DSGVTQTPKHLITATGQRVTLRCSPRSGDLSVYWYQQSLDQGLQFLIQYYNGEERAKGNILERFSAQQFPDLHSELNLSSLELGDSALYFCASSLAGGTDEQYFGPGTRLTVT.

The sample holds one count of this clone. CDR3 region: CASSAGTSGFDEQFF. The CDR3 DNA reads TGTGCCAGCAGCGCCGGGACTAGCGGGTTCGATGAGCAGTTCTTC. The chain combines TRBV7-9 with TRBJ2-1, with 12 positions matching TRBD2. This CDR3 is built from 15 residues. Germline CDR1 is SEHNR and CDR2 is FQNEAQ (reference sequence). Losses at the gene ends were 5 bases for V and 8 bases for J; bases not matched to a gene: 7.

CDR3 in DNA: TGTGCCAGCAGCTTAGATACAGGGCAGCCCCAGCATTTT. Translated, it gives CASSLDTGQPQHF. This chain joins TRBV11-2 and TRBJ1-5; D may be TRBD1 (6 bases). The CDR3 loop spans 13 amino acids. Trimming stripped 0 bases from V and 7 bases from J, with 7 bases between. The germline V gene has CDR1 SGHAT and CDR2 FQNNGV. The variable domain in full, with the rest retrieved from reference TRBV11-2 and TRBJ1-5, is EAGVAQSPRYKIIEKRQSVAFWCNPISGHATLYWYQQILGQGPKLLIQFQNNGVVDDSQLPKDRFSAERLKGVDSTLKIQPAKLEDSAVYLCASSLDTGQPQHFGDGTRLSIL.

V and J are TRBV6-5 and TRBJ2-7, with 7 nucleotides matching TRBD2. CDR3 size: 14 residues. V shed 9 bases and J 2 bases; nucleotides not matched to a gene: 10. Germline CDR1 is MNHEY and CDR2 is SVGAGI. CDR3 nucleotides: TGTGCCAGTCGACCGGCGGGAGAGCCCTACGAGCAGTACTTC. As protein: CASRPAGEPYEQYF.

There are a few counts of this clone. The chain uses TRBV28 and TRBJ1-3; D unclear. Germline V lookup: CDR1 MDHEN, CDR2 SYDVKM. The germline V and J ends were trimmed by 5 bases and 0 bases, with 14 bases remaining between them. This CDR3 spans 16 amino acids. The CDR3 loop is CASSLPTEDSGNTIYF. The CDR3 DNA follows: TGTGCCAGCAGTCTACCGACGGAAGACTCTGGAAACACCATATATTTT.

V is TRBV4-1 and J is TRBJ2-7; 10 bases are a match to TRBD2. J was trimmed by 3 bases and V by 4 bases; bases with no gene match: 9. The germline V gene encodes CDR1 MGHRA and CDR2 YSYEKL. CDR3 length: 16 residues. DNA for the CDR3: TGCGCCAGCAGCCTCCATAGCGGGAGGCCGAACTACGAGCAGTACTTC. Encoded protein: CASSLHSGRPNYEQYF.

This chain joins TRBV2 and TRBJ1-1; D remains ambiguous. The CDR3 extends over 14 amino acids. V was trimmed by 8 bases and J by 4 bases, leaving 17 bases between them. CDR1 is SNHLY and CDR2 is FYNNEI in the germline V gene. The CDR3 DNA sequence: TGTGCCAGCCGGGTCCTCTTTGTTGCCACTGAAGCTTTCTTT. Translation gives CASRVLFVATEAFF. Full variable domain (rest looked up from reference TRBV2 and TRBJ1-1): EPEVTQTPSHQVTQMGQEVILRCVPISNHLYFYWYRQILGQKVEFLVSFYNNEISEKSEIFDDQFSVERPDGSNFTLKIRSTKLEDSAMYFCASRVLFVATEAFFGQGTRLTVV.

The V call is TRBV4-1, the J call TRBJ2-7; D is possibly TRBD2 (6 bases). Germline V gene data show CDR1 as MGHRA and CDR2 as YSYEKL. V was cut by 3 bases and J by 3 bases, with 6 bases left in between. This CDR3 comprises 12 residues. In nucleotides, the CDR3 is TGCGCCAGCAGCCACGGGGGCTACGAGCAGTACTTC. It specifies CASSHGGYEQYF.